These 21 T cell receptor beta chains were all obtained from the same sample, sequenced in a study of T cell changes during pregnancy in multiple sclerosis. The repertoire was sequenced with immunoSEQ multiplex PCR; TCRdb's copy has only in-frame clones and lacks some. The sample includes under 65,000 clones, roughly 93% of them seen just once. This material consisted of CD8+ T cells from peripheral blood mononuclear cells, taken in the second trimester of pregnancy. Receptors originate from a female donor with multiple sclerosis, enrolled in a pregnancy study.

The V call is TRBV4-3, the J call TRBJ2-7, with a tentative D call TRBD1 (5 bases). Germline loops: CDR1 LGHNA, CDR2 YSLEER. Between the trimmed V and J ends, which lost 1 base and 2 bases, there was a span of 12 bases. The CDR3 extends over 15 amino acids. The CDR3: CASSQVGSGTYEQYF. In DNA form, the CDR3 reads TGCGCCAGCAGCCAAGTCGGGTCAGGGACCTACGAGCAGTACTTC.

The chain links TRBV27 to TRBJ2-3; D gene uncertain. This CDR3 is built from 13 residues. Trimming left V 4 bases short and J 2 bases short, with 7 bases between. Germline-derived CDR1 and CDR2 are MNHEY and SMNVEV (reference sequence). CDR3 bases: TGTGCCAGCAGTTCCCAGATCACAGATACGCAGTATTTT. Its translation is CASSSQITDTQYF.

The chain joins TRBV10-1 to TRBJ2-3; TRBD1 agrees at 9 bases. V lost 0 bases and J lost 6; bases outside the gene matches: 10. This CDR3 region has 17 residues. CDR1 and CDR2 (germline): WNHNN, SYGVQD (reference sequence). The CDR3: CASSESGTGKTRDTQYF. The CDR3, as DNA: TGCGCCAGCAGTGAGTCGGGGACAGGGAAGACCCGGGATACGCAGTATTTT.

V gene TRBV6-4 combines with J gene TRBJ2-1; 11 nucleotides align to TRBD2. Germline CDR1 reads MRHNA; CDR2 reads SNTAGT. V was clipped by 2 bases and J by 4 bases; unmatched bases: 1. The CDR3 has 15 amino acids. The CDR3: CASSDGTSGYNEQFF. Written as DNA, the CDR3 is TGTGCCAGCAGTGACGGGACTAGCGGTTACAATGAGCAGTTCTTC.

CDR3 coding DNA: TGCAGCGTGCTAACCGGGACAGGGGGCTACGAGCAGTACTTC. Its translation is CSVLTGTGGYEQYF. J is TRBJ2-7 and V is TRBV29-1, with 11 bases lining up with TRBD1. CDR3 length: 14 amino acids. J lost 3 bases, V lost 6 bases, and 7 bases had no gene match. From germline, CDR1 is SQVTM and CDR2 ANQGSEA.

The chain recombines TRBV9 with TRBJ2-3; possible D gene TRBD2, 6 bases. The CDR3 sequence is 15 residues long. Trimming took off 4 bases at V and 7 bases at J, with 19 bases between the two ends. The germline V gene encodes CDR1 SGDLS and CDR2 YYNGEE. CDR3 nucleotide sequence: TGTGCCAGCAGCCCTGGGGGGAATCAAGCTTATACGCAGTATTTT. This translates into CASSPGGNQAYTQYF.

This rearrangement joins TRBV27 to TRBJ2-6; no firm D call. Germline CDR1 and CDR2: MNHEY and SMNVEV (reference sequence). V was shortened by 6 bases and J by 2 bases, with 5 bases between the two germline ends. This CDR3 is 13 amino acids long. Here the CDR3 reads CASSPTGANVLTF. The CDR3 DNA reads as TGTGCCAGCAGCCCCACTGGGGCCAACGTCCTGACTTTC.

This clone is termed medium-sized. V usage is TRBV27 and J usage is TRBJ2-1; 8 bases agree with TRBD1. This CDR3 is 15 amino acids long. Germline assignment: CDR1 MNHEY and CDR2 SMNVEV (reference sequence). V lost 6 bases to trimming and J lost 6 bases; unmatched junction nucleotides: 10. The CDR3 sequence is CASRIGQGGINEQFF. Here the CDR3 DNA reads TGTGCCAGCAGAATTGGACAGGGAGGAATCAATGAGCAGTTCTTC.

This clone appeared a few times. V gene TRBV7-9 combines with J gene TRBJ1-1; D gene uncertain. Trimming removed 5 bases at V and 0 bases at J, with 7 bases between. CDR3 length equals 13 residues. CDR1 is SEHNR and CDR2 is FQNEAQ in the germline V gene (reference sequence). CDR3 sequence reads: CASSPLLNTEAFF. For the CDR3, the DNA is TGTGCCAGCAGCCCCCTTTTGAACACTGAAGCTTTCTTT.

The chain has TRBV13 and TRBJ1-1; D is unclear. CDR1 is PRHDT and CDR2 is FYEKMQ in the germline V gene (reference sequence). The V and J ends lost 5 bases and 3 bases respectively, with 10 bases between them. The CDR3 contains 13 residues. In nucleotides, the CDR3 is TGTGCCAGCAGCGCCGGGTCTGACACTGAAGCTTTCTTT. It codes for CASSAGSDTEAFF.

This chain uses TRBV4-3 with TRBJ2-3, with TRBD2 matching 11 bases. CDR1 and CDR2 from the germline V gene are LGHNA and YSLEER. The V gene end was trimmed by 0 bases and the J gene end by 6 bases; junction bases not matched to a gene: 8. The CDR3 sequence is 17 residues long. CDR3 loop: CASSQEVLAGGLDTQYF. The CDR3 DNA reads as TGCGCCAGCAGCCAAGAAGTGCTAGCGGGGGGCCTGGATACGCAGTATTTT.

The chain recombines TRBV2 with TRBJ2-7, with 14 bases lining up with TRBD2. The germline CDR1 and CDR2 sequences are SNHLY and FYNNEI. This CDR3 region has 14 residues. The ends lost 4 bases at V and 7 bases at J; junction bases unmatched: 3. The CDR3 region has the DNA TGTGCCAGCAGTGGGGGACTAGCGGGGGTGGAGCAGTACTTC. It encodes CASSGGLAGVEQYF.

The chain recombines TRBV6-6 with TRBJ2-7; 9 bases fit TRBD1. Germline CDR1 is MNHNY and CDR2 is SVGAGI (reference sequence). The CDR3 has 15 amino acids. The V segment lost 2 bases and the J segment 6 bases; nucleotides outside the gene matches: 8. In DNA form, the CDR3 reads TGTGCCAGCAGTTACATCGGGGGGACAGGGTCCGAGCAGTACTTC. Protein product: CASSYIGGTGSEQYF.

The V and J genes are TRBV5-8 and TRBJ2-3; 11 bases match TRBD1. The CDR3 sequence is 20 residues long. Germline CDR1 reads SGHTS; CDR2 reads YDEGEE. V dropped 1 base and J dropped 4; count of bases not matched to a gene: 17. In DNA form, the CDR3 reads TGTGCCAGCAGCTTGTCGGGGTGGACAGGGGGCGCGGAGTTAGCAGATACGCAGTATTTT. This encodes CASSLSGWTGGAELADTQYF.

This rearrangement joins TRBV18 to TRBJ2-7; 14 positions agree with TRBD2. The CDR3 runs 17 residues. V gave up 1 base and J gave up 4 bases; unmatched junction bases: 6. Germline V gene sequence: CDR1 KGHSH, CDR2 LQKENI. The CDR3 coding sequence is TGTGCCAGCTCACCACGGGGGGGACTAGCGGGAGTGTACGAGCAGTACTTC. Translated, it gives CASSPRGGLAGVYEQYF.

The chain joins TRBV7-6 to TRBJ2-5; TRBD2 aligns across 7 bases. V lost 1 base and J lost 5; bases outside the gene matches: 4. Germline V gives CDR1 SGHVS, CDR2 FNYEAQ. The CDR3 runs to 14 residues. CDR3 bases: TGTGCCAGCAGCTTAGGGGGGGGTTGGGAGACCCAGTACTTC. Translating gives CASSLGGGWETQYF.

This chain connects TRBV27 to TRBJ2-7; possibly TRBD1 for D (6 bases). Germline CDR1 MNHEY, CDR2 SMNVEV (reference sequence). The ends were cut back, 5 bases at V and 7 bases at J, with 15 bases in the middle. The CDR3 extends over 13 amino acids. This CDR3 reads CASSLGTIGEQYF. The DNA for the CDR3 is TGTGCCAGCAGTCTCGGGACAATCGGGGAGCAGTACTTC.

This rearrangement joins TRBV27 to TRBJ1-1; tentatively, D is TRBD1 (6 bases). CDR3 length equals 15 residues. Germline CDR1 MNHEY, CDR2 SMNVEV (reference sequence). The germline V and J ends were trimmed by 3 bases and 1 base, with 12 bases remaining between them. The CDR3: CASSLGGGANTEAFF. For the CDR3, the DNA is TGTGCCAGCAGTTTGGGTGGGGGGGCGAACACTGAAGCTTTCTTT.

This sequence joins TRBV19 and TRBJ2-3; D unresolved. Germline loops: CDR1 LNHDA, CDR2 SQIVND (reference sequence). CDR3 length equals 12 residues. Trimming stripped 8 bases from V and 2 bases from J, with 8 bases between. The CDR3 loop is CASGWATDTQYF. Here the CDR3 DNA reads TGTGCCAGTGGATGGGCCACAGATACGCAGTATTTT.

The V and J genes are TRBV10-2 and TRBJ1-1; possible D gene TRBD1, 6 bases. Trimming shortened V by 2 bases and J by 1 base, and 17 bases separated the two germline ends. Germline CDR1 reads WSHSY; CDR2 reads SAAADI. The CDR3 has 17 amino acids. CDR3 sequence reads: CASSEAGAIGQNTEAFF. The CDR3 DNA reads as TGCGCCAGCAGTGAGGCAGGGGCCATCGGGCAGAACACTGAAGCTTTCTTT.

The chain links TRBV4-1 to TRBJ2-7; tentative D call: TRBD2 (6 bases). Trimming left V 0 bases short and J 3 bases short, with 12 bases between. Germline values: CDR1 MGHRA, CDR2 YSYEKL. The CDR3 contains 15 residues. CDR3 region: CASSQERTGDYEQYF. The CDR3 nucleotides read TGCGCCAGCAGCCAAGAGCGGACGGGGGACTACGAGCAGTACTTC.